Below, 12 T cell receptor beta chains from the same sample are listed, as sequenced in a study of T cell responses to AZD1222 COVID-19 vaccine. Sequenced by immunoSEQ multiplex PCR; TCRdb stores in-frame clones only, minus some. The sample holds about 88,000 clones; roughly 94% are singletons and the top ten take approximately 5.5%. Sample: peripheral blood, taken on day 0 of AZD1222 vaccination. Receptor source: an adult in good health.

The rearrangement joins TRBV5-1 to TRBJ2-3; 7 nucleotides match TRBD2. J lost 1 base, V lost 5 bases, and 7 bases had no gene match. CDR1 is SGHRS, CDR2 YFSETQ, per germline. The CDR3 contains 15 residues. The CDR3 coding sequence is TGCGCCAGCAGTAGGCTAGCGGCCGGCACAGATACGCAGTATTTT. Amino acids: CASSRLAAGTDTQYF.

V and J are TRBV13 and TRBJ2-7; D perhaps matches TRBD2 (5 bases). Germline CDR1 PRHDT, CDR2 FYEKMQ (reference sequence). CDR3 size: 13 residues. V lost 1 base to trimming and J lost 3 bases, with 7 bases between them. The CDR3 sequence: CASSLVGIYEQYF. The CDR3 DNA follows: TGTGCCAGCAGCTTAGTCGGGATCTACGAGCAGTACTTC.

V usage is TRBV2 and J usage is TRBJ2-7; 7 bases line up with TRBD2. Trimming took 8 bases from V and 3 from J; bases not matched to a gene: 7. The CDR3 loop spans 13 amino acids. Germline lookup yields CDR1 SNHLY and CDR2 FYNNEI. CDR3 sequence (DNA): TGTGCCAGCGCCGGCGGACTAGTCTACGAGCAGTACTTC. Translation gives CASAGGLVYEQYF.

V and J are TRBV19 and TRBJ2-3; TRBD1 aligns across 9 bases. Germline lookup yields CDR1 LNHDA and CDR2 SQIVND (reference sequence). CDR3 length: 15 residues. V gave up 6 bases and J gave up 3 bases; unmatched junction bases: 7. For the CDR3, the DNA is TGTGCCAGTAGCCAGGGACAGGGCGAAACAGATACGCAGTATTTT. This codes for CASSQGQGETDTQYF.

This chain uses TRBV18 with TRBJ1-3; D remains ambiguous. V was clipped by 3 bases and J by 0 bases, with 9 bases between them. The V gene's germline CDR1 is KGHSH and CDR2 LQKENI. The CDR3 is 15 residues long. The CDR3 sequence: CASSPNDNSGNTIYF. The CDR3 nucleotides read TGTGCCAGCTCACCCAACGACAACTCTGGAAACACCATATATTTT. Full variable domain (remainder filled in from reference TRBV18 and TRBJ1-3): NAGVMQNPRHLVRRRGQEARLRCSPMKGHSHVYWYRQLPEEGLKFMVYLQKENIIDESGMPKERFSAEFPKEGPSILRIQQVVRGDSAAYFCASSPNDNSGNTIYFGEGSWLTVV.

The V call is TRBV18, the J call TRBJ2-7; the D is unclear. This CDR3 has 11 amino acids. Germline V gene lookup returns CDR1 KGHSH and CDR2 LQKENI. The V and J ends lost 3 bases and 7 bases respectively, with 7 bases between them. Here the CDR3 DNA reads TGTGCCAGCTCACCGCAGGAAGAGCAGTACTTC. Encoded protein: CASSPQEEQYF.

The chain links TRBV30 to TRBJ2-1; D uncertain. Germline V gene lookup returns CDR1 GTSNPN and CDR2 SVGIG (reference sequence). V lost 4 bases and J 8 bases, leaving 12 bases between the germline ends. CDR3 length: 12 residues. Written as DNA, the CDR3 is TGTGCCTGGACTAAATATCAACATGAGCAGTTCTTC. Its translation is CAWTKYQHEQFF.

The chain couples TRBV19 to TRBJ2-1, with 12 positions matching TRBD2. The CDR3 runs to 20 residues. CDR1 is LNHDA and CDR2 is SQIVND in the germline V gene (reference sequence). V gave up 7 bases and J gave up 0 bases; unmatched junction bases: 16. The CDR3 loop reads CASTSKWGTSGLNSYNEQFF. CDR3 bases: TGTGCCAGTACCAGCAAGTGGGGGACTAGCGGGCTCAACTCCTACAATGAGCAGTTCTTC.

J is TRBJ2-3 and V is TRBV28; TRBD2 aligns across 8 bases. The germline V gene encodes CDR1 MDHEN and CDR2 SYDVKM. CDR3 size: 13 residues. V lost 6 bases to trimming and J lost 4 bases; unmatched junction nucleotides: 3. CDR3 loop: CASSPSGPDTQYF. In DNA, the CDR3 is TGTGCCAGCAGCCCTAGCGGGCCAGATACGCAGTATTTT.

J is TRBJ2-7 and V is TRBV7-2; D may be TRBD2 (5 bases). CDR1 SGHTA and CDR2 FQGNSA come from the germline V gene. V was cut by 5 bases and J by 5 bases, with 13 bases left in between. This CDR3 region has 13 residues. CDR3: CASSPPGYDEQYF. The CDR3 DNA follows: TGTGCCAGCAGCCCCCCGGGGTACGACGAGCAGTACTTC.

This clone was seen only once. The chain has TRBV23-1 and TRBJ1-5; D gene ambiguous. TRBV23-1 has ORF status, its function being uncertain. V gave up 7 bases and J gave up 5 bases, with 15 bases separating them. The CDR3 loop spans 14 amino acids. The CDR3 DNA is TGCGCCAGCATCCCAGTGCTTGGGGATCAGCCCCAGCATTTT. It is translated as CASIPVLGDQPQHF.

The chain recombines TRBV2 with TRBJ1-6; D unresolved. This CDR3 has 15 residues. Trimming shortened V by 2 bases and J by 3 bases, and 8 bases separated the two germline ends. CDR1 SNHLY and CDR2 FYNNEI come from the germline V gene. Written as DNA, the CDR3 is TGTGCCAGCAGTGAATCCGGAAACTATAATTCACCCCTCCACTTT. It specifies CASSESGNYNSPLHF.